The 13 T cell receptor beta chains reported below all come from one sample, sequenced in a study of identical twins (dated by TCRdb to about 2016). Receptor amplification or capture employed 5' RACE. The instrument given in TCRdb is Illumina HiSeq 2000. TCRdb trimmed the raw reads at Q25, called clones with MiXCR and kept productive beta chains. Each CDR3 protein gets just one entry, which takes the most common genes and DNA from the rows behind it. This sample is represented by 690,000 or so distinct CDR3 sequences; less than 10% of them were singletons. Approximately 0.94% of the sample rests with the top ten. These data were also reused for a study on yellow fever vaccine responses in identical twins.

Sequenced input: PBMCs. Every receptor here comes from a woman between 18 and 30 years old in good health.

DNA for the CDR3: TGTGCCAGTAGTTCCCGGGACAAAAGAAGTGAAAAACTGTTTTTT. This gives the protein CASSSRDKRSEKLFF. V usage is TRBV19 and J usage is TRBJ1-4, with a weak D call TRBD1 (6 bases). This CDR3 comprises 15 residues. Per germline, CDR1 LNHDA and CDR2 SQIVND (reference sequence). With 5 bases removed from V and 7 bases from J, the gap between germline ends came to 17 bases.

The table lists this clonotype with a few counts. This chain joins TRBV4-2 and TRBJ2-2; 11 nucleotides agree with TRBD2. Germline assignment: CDR1 LGHNA and CDR2 YNFKEQ. Germline trimming cut 4 bases from V and 4 bases from J; bases unmatched to any gene: 8. CDR3 length: 17 amino acids. The DNA of the CDR3 is TGTGCCAGCAGCCCAAGACATAGCGGGAGGGTCACCGGGGAGCTGTTTTTT. It specifies CASSPRHSGRVTGELFF.

The chain couples TRBV7-2 to TRBJ2-4; weak D call: TRBD2 (6 bases). V shed 2 bases and J shed 9 bases, with 20 bases lying between them. The V gene's germline CDR1 is SGHTA and CDR2 FQGNSA. The CDR3 totals 16 residues. CDR3 residues: CASSLIQAGGNSIQYF. CDR3 DNA: TGTGCCAGCAGCTTAATCCAAGCGGGCGGCAATAGCATTCAGTACTTC.

This rearrangement joins TRBV7-9 to TRBJ2-1, with 7 bases fitting TRBD1. J gave up 1 base and V 0 bases, and 0 bases lay outside the gene matches. CDR3 length equals 15 residues. Per germline, CDR1 SEHNR and CDR2 FQNEAQ (reference sequence). For the CDR3, the DNA is TGTGCCAGCAGCTTAGCGGGACAGTCCTACAATGAGCAGTTCTTC. Encoded protein: CASSLAGQSYNEQFF. Complete variable domain (other parts from reference TRBV7-9 and TRBJ2-1): DTGVSQNPRHKITKRGQNVTFRCDPISEHNRLYWYRQTLGQGPEFLTYFQNEAQLEKSRLLSDRFSAERPKGSFSTLEIQRTEQGDSAMYLCASSLAGQSYNEQFFGPGTRLTVL.

The genes are TRBV5-1 and TRBJ1-1; 8 bases agree with TRBD1. Germline V lookup: CDR1 SGHRS, CDR2 YFSETQ. CDR3 length equals 15 residues. V trimming: 2 bases; J trimming: 4 bases; junction bases outside the gene matches: 7. CDR3 amino acids: CASSFRTGLATEAFF. Written as DNA, the CDR3 is TGCGCCAGCAGCTTCCGGACAGGGTTAGCCACTGAAGCTTTCTTT.

V is TRBV20-1 and J is TRBJ2-5; 8 bases are a match to TRBD2. V shed 6 bases, J shed 5 bases, and the junction held 14 bases outside the gene matches. This CDR3 has 15 amino acids. Germline CDR1 is DFQATT and CDR2 is SNEGSKA (reference sequence). The CDR3 DNA reads as TGCAGTGCCAGGGATGGGCGGGAGGTTTGGGAGACCCAGTACTTC. As protein: CSARDGREVWETQYF.

This clonotype was detected only a few times. CDR3 nucleotide sequence: TGTGCCAGCTCACCACCACCGCGGCAGGGTCCACTTCAAGAGACCCAGTACTTC. It is translated as CASSPPPRQGPLQETQYF. This chain connects TRBV18 to TRBJ2-5; maybe TRBD1 (5 bases). Germline lookup yields CDR1 KGHSH and CDR2 LQKENI. Deletions cut 0 bases from V and 2 bases from J, with 19 bases between. The CDR3 has 18 residues.

The chain combines TRBV20-1 with TRBJ1-2; D is ambiguous. V dropped 8 bases and J dropped 1 base, with 14 bases sitting between them. The germline V gene has CDR1 DFQATT and CDR2 SNEGSKA (reference sequence). CDR3 length equals 13 residues. The CDR3 sequence: CSPKDEFNYGYTF. The CDR3 DNA is TGCAGTCCGAAAGACGAATTTAACTATGGCTACACCTTC.

This clonotype came up a few times. The V gene is TRBV9, the J gene TRBJ2-1; 7 nucleotides line up with TRBD2. The CDR3 loop spans 14 amino acids. The J segment lost 8 bases and the V segment lost 2 bases, leaving 7 bases of the junction unmatched. Germline CDR1 SGDLS, CDR2 YYNGEE. CDR3 sequence (DNA): TGTGCCAGCAGCGTTGGTGCGGGGGTCTATGAGCAGTTCTTC. Amino acids: CASSVGAGVYEQFF.

This clonotype was observed a handful of times. The CDR3 sequence is CATSYSSGRGRETQYF. In nucleotides, the CDR3 is TGTGCCACCAGCTATTCTAGCGGGAGAGGGAGAGAGACCCAGTACTTC. The V call is TRBV15, the J call TRBJ2-5, with 10 positions matching TRBD2. The J segment lost 4 bases and the V segment lost 5 bases, leaving 10 bases of the junction unmatched. There are 16 residues in the CDR3. Germline CDR1 and CDR2: LNHNV and YYDKDF (reference sequence).

The chain is built from TRBV27 and TRBJ2-7; D assignment may be TRBD1 or TRBD2 (6 bases each). Germline loops: CDR1 MNHEY, CDR2 SMNVEV (reference sequence). The length of the CDR3 is 14 residues. Between the trimmed V and J ends, which lost 7 bases and 1 base, there was a span of 14 bases. Here the CDR3 DNA reads TGTGCCAGCACCCCAAGGGGGGTTTCCTACGAGCAGTACTTC. This encodes CASTPRGVSYEQYF.

This clonotype was recorded a few times. J is TRBJ2-7 and V is TRBV15, with D perhaps assigned TRBD1 or TRBD2 (5 bases each). Trimming took 7 bases from V and 2 from J, leaving 15 bases between them. Germline lookup yields CDR1 LNHNV and CDR2 YYDKDF (reference sequence). This CDR3 has 14 residues. The CDR3 sequence: CATTPGTGPYEQYF. CDR3 bases: TGTGCCACCACCCCGGGGACCGGCCCCTACGAGCAGTACTTC.

This clonotype turned up a few times. The chain recombines TRBV9 with TRBJ2-7; 7 positions agree with TRBD1. Looked up from germline, CDR1 is SGDLS and CDR2 is YYNGEE. The CDR3 consists of 14 residues. V lost 1 base and J lost 6; bases outside the gene matches: 7. CDR3 loop: CASSVSRGSLEQYF. The CDR3 nucleotides read TGTGCCAGCAGCGTATCCAGGGGGTCCCTCGAGCAGTACTTC.